The 6 T cell receptor beta chains below were found in one sample sequenced in a study of blood T cell repertoires in COVID-19. Some clones are missing from TCRdb's copy, which holds only in-frame ones; the method was immunoSEQ multiplex PCR. Here the sample spans around 190,000 clones, roughly 91% being singletons. Specimen: peripheral blood. The origin of the receptors is a human donor in a cohort sampled during active COVID-19.

J is TRBJ2-2 and V is TRBV3-1 (or the pseudogene TRBV3-2); 11 nucleotides line up with TRBD1. The CDR3 is 15 residues long. Germline lookup yields CDR1 LGHDT and CDR2 YNNKEL (reference sequence). Trimming cost V 6 bases and J 6 bases; bases outside gene matches: 6. This chain's CDR3 is CASRPGTGGPGELFF. The CDR3 region has the DNA TGTGCCAGCAGACCCGGGACAGGGGGTCCCGGGGAGCTGTTTTTT.

The chain joins TRBV3-1 (or the pseudogene TRBV3-2) to TRBJ1-6; D gene unclear. V was pared by 3 bases and J by 9 bases, with 12 bases between. The CDR3 runs 14 residues. Germline V gene sequence: CDR1 LGHDT, CDR2 YNNKEL (reference sequence). The CDR3 DNA is TGTGCCAGCAGCCACCCCGGGGTTTCTTCACCCCTCCACTTT. It translates to CASSHPGVSSPLHF.

The sample holds one count of this clone. This sequence joins TRBV6-5 and TRBJ1-2; D uncertain. The CDR3 runs 10 residues. The germline V gene has CDR1 MNHEY and CDR2 SVGAGI. With 8 bases removed from V and 8 bases from J, the gap between germline ends came to 9 bases. The CDR3, as DNA: TGTGCCAGCTGGCTTATAGGCTACACCTTC. It encodes CASWLIGYTF.

V is TRBV15 and J is TRBJ1-5, with D maybe TRBD1 (6 bases). With 0 bases removed from V and 5 bases from J, the gap between germline ends came to 8 bases. The CDR3 is 14 amino acids. Germline V CDR1 and CDR2: LNHNV, YYDKDF (reference sequence). The CDR3 spells CATSRDGQYQPQHF. The DNA for the CDR3 is TGTGCCACCAGCAGAGATGGACAGTATCAGCCCCAGCATTTT.

V and J are TRBV30 and TRBJ1-5; 9 bases line up with TRBD1. The CDR3 loop spans 14 amino acids. V was pared by 5 bases and J by 8 bases, with 10 bases of the junction left unmatched. Germline-derived CDR1 and CDR2 are GTSNPN and SVGIG (reference sequence). The CDR3 sequence: CAWGPGQGPEPQHF. DNA for the CDR3: TGTGCCTGGGGACCGGGACAGGGACCCGAGCCCCAGCATTTT.

CDR3 in amino acids: CASFNPSGSEQYF. The CDR3, as DNA: TGTGCCAGCTTTAACCCCAGCGGGAGCGAGCAGTACTTC. V gene TRBV6-5 combines with J gene TRBJ2-7, with TRBD2 matching 8 bases. Germline CDR1 and CDR2: MNHEY and SVGAGI. The CDR3 is 13 amino acids. Trimming cost V 8 bases and J 6 bases; bases outside gene matches: 9.